Sequencing of this TCR beta chain was carried out in a study of TIL therapy for anti-PD-1-resistant metastatic lung cancer. The libraries were made with immunoSEQ v3. The repertoire was sequenced with immunoSEQ multiplex PCR; TCRdb's copy has only in-frame clones and lacks some. Among 54,000 or so clones listed, about 73% were seen once. The CDR3 spans 15 residues. V lost 4 bases and J lost 0; bases outside the gene matches: 6. In germline, CDR1 is MGHRA, CDR2 YSYEKL. This clone showed up just once. Time point meaning: pre-treatment sample, taken before nivolumab and TIL therapy. This material consisted of blood, taken at baseline. The rearrangement links TRBV4-1 to TRBJ2-7; 7 bases are a match to TRBD1. The clonotype originates from a person between 25 and 80 years old with non-small cell lung cancer. This CDR3 is CASSLKQGSSYEQYF. DNA for the CDR3: TGCGCCAGCAGCCTTAAACAGGGGTCCTCCTACGAGCAGTACTTC.